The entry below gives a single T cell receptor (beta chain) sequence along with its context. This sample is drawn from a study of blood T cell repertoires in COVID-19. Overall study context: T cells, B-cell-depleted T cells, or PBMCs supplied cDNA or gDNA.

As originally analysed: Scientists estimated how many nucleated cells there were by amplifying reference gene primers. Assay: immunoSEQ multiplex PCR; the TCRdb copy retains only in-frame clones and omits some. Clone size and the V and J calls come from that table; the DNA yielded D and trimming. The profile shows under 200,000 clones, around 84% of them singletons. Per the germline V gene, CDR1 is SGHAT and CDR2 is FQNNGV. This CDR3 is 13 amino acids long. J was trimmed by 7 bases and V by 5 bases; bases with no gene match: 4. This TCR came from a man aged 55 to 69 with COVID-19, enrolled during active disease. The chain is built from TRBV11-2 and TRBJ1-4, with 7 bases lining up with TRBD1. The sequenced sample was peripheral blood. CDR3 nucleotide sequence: TGTGCCAGCAGCACAGGGGTGGGTGAAAAACTGTTTTTT. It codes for CASSTGVGEKLFF.